This TCR beta chain is from a study of beta chain features in type 1 diabetes. With regard to this clone: The antigen remains unidentified.

The study's findings and limits: Type 1 diabetes patients had moderately but significantly shorter TCRB CDR3s in all four CD4+ subsets.

The entirety of the isolated RNA underwent reverse transcription, so expressed TCRB transcripts were sequenced. Measured with immunoSEQ multiplex PCR; TCRdb has only the in-frame clones, and not every one. The data hold around 260,000 clones, with about a fifth observed a single time. This CDR3 has 13 amino acids. V lost 6 bases and J lost 5, with 13 bases in between. Germline lookup yields CDR1 MNHEY and CDR2 SMNVEV (reference sequence). The chain combines TRBV27 with TRBJ2-5, with D tentatively TRBD1 (6 bases). Material: naive CD4+ T cells from blood. The TCR was taken from a woman in her thirties or forties with type 1 diabetes. This CDR3 reads CASSLGQRETQYF. DNA of the CDR3: TGTGCCAGCAGCCTGGGACAACGGGAGACCCAGTACTTC.